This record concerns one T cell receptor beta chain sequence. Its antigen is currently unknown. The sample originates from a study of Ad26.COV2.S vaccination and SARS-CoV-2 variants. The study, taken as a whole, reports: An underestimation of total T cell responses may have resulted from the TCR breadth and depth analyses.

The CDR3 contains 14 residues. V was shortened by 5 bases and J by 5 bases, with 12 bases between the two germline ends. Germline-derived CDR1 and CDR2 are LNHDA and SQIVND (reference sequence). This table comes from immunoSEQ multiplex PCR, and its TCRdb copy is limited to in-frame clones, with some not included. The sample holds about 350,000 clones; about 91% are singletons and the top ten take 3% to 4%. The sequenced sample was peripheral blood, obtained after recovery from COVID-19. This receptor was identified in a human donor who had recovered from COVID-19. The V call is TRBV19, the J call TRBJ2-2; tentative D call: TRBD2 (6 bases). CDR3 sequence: CASSVGRQTGELFF. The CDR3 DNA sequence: TGTGCCAGTAGTGTTGGGAGGCAGACCGGGGAGCTGTTTTTT.